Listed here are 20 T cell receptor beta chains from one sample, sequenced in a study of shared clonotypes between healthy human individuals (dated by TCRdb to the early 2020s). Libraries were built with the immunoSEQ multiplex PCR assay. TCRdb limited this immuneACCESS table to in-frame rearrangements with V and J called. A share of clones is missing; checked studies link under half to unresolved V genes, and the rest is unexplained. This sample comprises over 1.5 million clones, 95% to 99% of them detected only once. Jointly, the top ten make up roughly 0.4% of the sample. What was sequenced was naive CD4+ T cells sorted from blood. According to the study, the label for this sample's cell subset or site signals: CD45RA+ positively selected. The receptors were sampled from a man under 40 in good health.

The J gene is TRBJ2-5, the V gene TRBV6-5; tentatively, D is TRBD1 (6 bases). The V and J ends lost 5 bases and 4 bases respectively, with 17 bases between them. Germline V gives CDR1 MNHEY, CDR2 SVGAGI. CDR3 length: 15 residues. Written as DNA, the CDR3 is TGTGCCAGCAGTGCGTACAGGGCAATCGGAGAGACCCAGTACTTC. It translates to CASSAYRAIGETQYF.

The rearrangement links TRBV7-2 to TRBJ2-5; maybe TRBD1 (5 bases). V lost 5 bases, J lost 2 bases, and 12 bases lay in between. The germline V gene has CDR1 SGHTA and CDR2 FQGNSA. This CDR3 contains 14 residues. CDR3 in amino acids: CASSPDRGQETQYF. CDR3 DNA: TGTGCCAGCAGCCCCGACAGAGGACAAGAGACCCAGTACTTC.

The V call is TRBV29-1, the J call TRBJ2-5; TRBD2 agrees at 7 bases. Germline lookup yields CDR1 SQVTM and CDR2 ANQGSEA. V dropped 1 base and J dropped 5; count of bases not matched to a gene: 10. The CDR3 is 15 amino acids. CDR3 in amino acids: CSVEGAGSFRETQYF. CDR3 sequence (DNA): TGCAGCGTTGAAGGAGCGGGGTCCTTTCGGGAGACCCAGTACTTC.

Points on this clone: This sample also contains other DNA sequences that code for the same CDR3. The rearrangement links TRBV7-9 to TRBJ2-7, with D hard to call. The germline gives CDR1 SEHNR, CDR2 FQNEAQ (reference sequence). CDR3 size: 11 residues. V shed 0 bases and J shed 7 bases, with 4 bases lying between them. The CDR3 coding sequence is TGTGCCAGCAGCTTAGCTAGGGAGCAGTACTTC. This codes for CASSLAREQYF. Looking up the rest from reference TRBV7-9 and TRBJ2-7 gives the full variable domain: DTGVSQNPRHKITKRGQNVTFRCDPISEHNRLYWYRQTLGQGPEFLTYFQNEAQLEKSRLLSDRFSAERPKGSFSTLEIQRTEQGDSAMYLCASSLAREQYFGPGTRLTVT.

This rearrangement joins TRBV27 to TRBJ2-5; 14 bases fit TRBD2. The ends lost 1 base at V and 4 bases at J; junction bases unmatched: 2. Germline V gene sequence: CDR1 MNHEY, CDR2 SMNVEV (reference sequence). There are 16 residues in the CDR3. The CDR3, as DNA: TGTGCCAGCAGTTTATTCGGACTAGCGGGAGGAGAGACCCAGTACTTC. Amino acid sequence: CASSLFGLAGGETQYF.

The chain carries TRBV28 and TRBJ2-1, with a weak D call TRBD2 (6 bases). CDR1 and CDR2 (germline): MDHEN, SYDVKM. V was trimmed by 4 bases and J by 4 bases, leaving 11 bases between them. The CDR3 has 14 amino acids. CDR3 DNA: TGTGCCAGCAGTTACGGGAGAGGTTACAATGAGCAGTTCTTC. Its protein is CASSYGRGYNEQFF.

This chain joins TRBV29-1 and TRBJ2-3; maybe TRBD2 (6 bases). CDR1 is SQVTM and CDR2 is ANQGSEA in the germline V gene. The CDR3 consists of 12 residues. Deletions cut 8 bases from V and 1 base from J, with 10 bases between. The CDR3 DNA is TGCAGCTCGCGGGATGGCACAGATACGCAGTATTTT. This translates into CSSRDGTDTQYF.

CDR3 sequence: CASSVMGGEQYF. CDR3 sequence (DNA): TGTGCCAGCAGTGTTATGGGAGGCGAGCAGTACTTC. The rearrangement links TRBV25-1 to TRBJ2-7, with D perhaps TRBD2 (6 bases). The CDR3 has 12 amino acids. Trimming removed 4 bases at V and 6 bases at J, with 10 bases between. CDR1 MGHDK and CDR2 SYGVNS come from the germline V gene.

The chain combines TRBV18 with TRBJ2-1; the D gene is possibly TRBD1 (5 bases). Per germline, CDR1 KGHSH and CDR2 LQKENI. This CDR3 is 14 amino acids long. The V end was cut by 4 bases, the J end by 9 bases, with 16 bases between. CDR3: CASSLGLQDSEQFF. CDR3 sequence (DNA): TGTGCCAGCTCACTAGGGTTACAAGACAGTGAGCAGTTCTTC. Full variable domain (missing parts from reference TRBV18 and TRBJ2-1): NAGVMQNPRHLVRRRGQEARLRCSPMKGHSHVYWYRQLPEEGLKFMVYLQKENIIDESGMPKERFSAEFPKEGPSILRIQQVVRGDSAAYFCASSLGLQDSEQFFGPGTRLTVL.

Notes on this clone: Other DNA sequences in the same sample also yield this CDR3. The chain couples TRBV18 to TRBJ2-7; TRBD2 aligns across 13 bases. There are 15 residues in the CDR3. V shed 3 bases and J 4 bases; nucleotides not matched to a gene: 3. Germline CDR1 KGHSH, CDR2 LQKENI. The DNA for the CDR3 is TGTGCCAGCTCACCCCGGACTAGCGGGAGTTACGAGCAGTACTTC. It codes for CASSPRTSGSYEQYF.

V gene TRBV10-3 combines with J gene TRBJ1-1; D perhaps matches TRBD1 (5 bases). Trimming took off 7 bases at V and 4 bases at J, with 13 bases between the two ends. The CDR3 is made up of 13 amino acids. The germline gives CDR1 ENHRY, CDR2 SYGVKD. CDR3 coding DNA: TGTGCCATCATCAGGGACGAGGGCACTGAAGCTTTCTTT. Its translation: CAIIRDEGTEAFF.

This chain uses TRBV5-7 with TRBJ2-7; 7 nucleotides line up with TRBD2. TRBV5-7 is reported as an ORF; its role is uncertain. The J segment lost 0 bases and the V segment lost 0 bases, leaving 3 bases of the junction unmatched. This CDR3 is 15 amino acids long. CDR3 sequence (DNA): TGTGCCAGCAGCTTGGTGGGACTAAGCTCCTACGAGCAGTACTTC. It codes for CASSLVGLSSYEQYF.

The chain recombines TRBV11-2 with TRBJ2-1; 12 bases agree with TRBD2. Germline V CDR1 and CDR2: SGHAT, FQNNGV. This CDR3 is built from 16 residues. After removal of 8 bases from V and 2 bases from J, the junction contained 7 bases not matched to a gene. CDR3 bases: TGTGCCAGCCTCGAAGGGACTAGCGGGCCCTACAATGAGCAGTTCTTC. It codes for CASLEGTSGPYNEQFF.

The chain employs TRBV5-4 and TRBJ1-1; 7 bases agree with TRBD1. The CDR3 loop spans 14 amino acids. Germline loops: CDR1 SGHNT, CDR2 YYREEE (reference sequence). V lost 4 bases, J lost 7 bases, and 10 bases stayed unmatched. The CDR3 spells CASSMEGTAIEAFF. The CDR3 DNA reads TGTGCCAGCAGCATGGAGGGGACAGCAATTGAAGCTTTCTTT.

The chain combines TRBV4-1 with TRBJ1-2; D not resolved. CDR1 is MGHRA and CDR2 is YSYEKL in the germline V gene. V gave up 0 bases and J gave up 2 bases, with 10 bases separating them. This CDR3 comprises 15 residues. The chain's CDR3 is CASSQDDPGNYGYTF. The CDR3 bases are TGCGCCAGCAGCCAAGATGACCCGGGGAACTATGGCTACACCTTC.

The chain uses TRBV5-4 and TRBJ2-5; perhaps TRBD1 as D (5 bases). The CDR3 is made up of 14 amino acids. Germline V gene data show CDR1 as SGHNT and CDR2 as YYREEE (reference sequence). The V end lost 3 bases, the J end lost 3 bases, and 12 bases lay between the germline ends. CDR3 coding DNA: TGTGCCAGCAGCTCCCGCAGGGTCAAAGAGACCCAGTACTTC. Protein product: CASSSRRVKETQYF.

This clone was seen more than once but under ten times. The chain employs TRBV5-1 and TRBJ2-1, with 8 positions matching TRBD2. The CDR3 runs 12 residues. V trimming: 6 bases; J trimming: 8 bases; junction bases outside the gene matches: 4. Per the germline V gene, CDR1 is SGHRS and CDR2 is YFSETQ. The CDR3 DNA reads TGCGCCAGCAATTCGGGGGGGTATGAGCAGTTCTTC. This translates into CASNSGGYEQFF.

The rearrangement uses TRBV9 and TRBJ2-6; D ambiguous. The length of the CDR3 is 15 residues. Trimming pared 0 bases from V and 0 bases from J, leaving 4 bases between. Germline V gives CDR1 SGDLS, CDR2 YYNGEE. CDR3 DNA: TGTGCCAGCAGCGTAGCTTTCTCTGGGGCCAACGTCCTGACTTTC. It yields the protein CASSVAFSGANVLTF.

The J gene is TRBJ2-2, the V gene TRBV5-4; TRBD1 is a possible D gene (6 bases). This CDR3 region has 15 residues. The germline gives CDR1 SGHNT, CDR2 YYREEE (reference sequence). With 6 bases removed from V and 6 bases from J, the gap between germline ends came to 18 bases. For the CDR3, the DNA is TGTGCCAGCACCACGCGACGGACAGAACCCGGGGAGCTGTTTTTT. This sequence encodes CASTTRRTEPGELFF.

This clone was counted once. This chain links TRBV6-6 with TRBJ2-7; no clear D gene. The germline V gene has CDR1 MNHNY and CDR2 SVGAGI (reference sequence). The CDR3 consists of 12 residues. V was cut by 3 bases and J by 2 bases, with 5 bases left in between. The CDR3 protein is CASSYPPYEQYF. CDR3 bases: TGTGCCAGCAGTTATCCACCCTACGAGCAGTACTTC.